This T cell receptor (beta chain) appears in the sequencing data of a study of blood T cell repertoires in COVID-19. On the study more broadly: Italy, Spain and the United States were the sources of the convalescent and acute COVID-19 samples. Sample material is recorded as cDNA or gDNA derived from T cells, B-cell-depleted T cells, or PBMCs.

Germline CDR1 SNHLY, CDR2 FYNNEI. Trimming left V 9 bases short and J 0 bases short, with 11 bases between. CDR3 length: 13 amino acids. Authors' methods: The assay estimated nucleated cells by amplifying reference gene primers. Profiling relied on immunoSEQ multiplex PCR, and the TCRdb table lists in-frame clones only, not all of them. The V and J calls and clone size come from that table; D and trimming were worked out from the DNA. The sample records some 31,000 clones, 85% to 95% being singletons. Sequenced material: peripheral blood. This rearrangement joins TRBV2 to TRBJ1-2; D perhaps matches TRBD1 (6 bases). This sequence was found in a human donor in a cohort sampled during active COVID-19. The CDR3 DNA is TGTGCCAGTGGACAGATTGCTAACTATGGCTACACCTTC. Its translation: CASGQIANYGYTF. Full variable domain (remainder filled in from reference TRBV2 and TRBJ1-2): EPEVTQTPSHQVTQMGQEVILRCVPISNHLYFYWYRQILGQKVEFLVSFYNNEISEKSEIFDDQFSVERPDGSNFTLKIRSTKLEDSAMYFCASGQIANYGYTFGSGTRLTVV.